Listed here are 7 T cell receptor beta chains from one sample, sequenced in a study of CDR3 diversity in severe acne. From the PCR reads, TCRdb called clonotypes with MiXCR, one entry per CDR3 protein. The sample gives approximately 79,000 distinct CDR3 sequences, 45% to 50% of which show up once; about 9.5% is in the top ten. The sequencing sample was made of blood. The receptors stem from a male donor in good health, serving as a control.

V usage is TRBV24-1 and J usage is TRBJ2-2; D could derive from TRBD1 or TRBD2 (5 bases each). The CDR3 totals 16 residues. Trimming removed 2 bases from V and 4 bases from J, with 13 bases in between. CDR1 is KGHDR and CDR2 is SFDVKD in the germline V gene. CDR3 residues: CATSDSSSGTTGELFF. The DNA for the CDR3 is TGTGCCACCAGTGATTCCTCGTCAGGGACCACCGGGGAGCTGTTTTTT.

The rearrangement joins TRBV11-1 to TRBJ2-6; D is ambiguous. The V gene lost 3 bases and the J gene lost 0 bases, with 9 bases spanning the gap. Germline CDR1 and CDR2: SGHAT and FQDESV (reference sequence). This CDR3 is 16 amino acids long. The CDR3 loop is CASSFRSSSGANVLTF. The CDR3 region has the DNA TGTGCCAGCAGCTTTCGCAGCAGCTCTGGGGCCAACGTCCTGACTTTC.

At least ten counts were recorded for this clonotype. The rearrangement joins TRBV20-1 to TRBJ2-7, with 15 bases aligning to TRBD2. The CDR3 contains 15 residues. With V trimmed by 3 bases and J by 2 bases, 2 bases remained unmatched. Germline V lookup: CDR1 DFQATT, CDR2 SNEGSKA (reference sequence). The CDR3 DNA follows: TGCAGTGCTAGGGGACTAGCGGGAGGTACCTACGAGCAGTACTTC. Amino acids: CSARGLAGGTYEQYF.

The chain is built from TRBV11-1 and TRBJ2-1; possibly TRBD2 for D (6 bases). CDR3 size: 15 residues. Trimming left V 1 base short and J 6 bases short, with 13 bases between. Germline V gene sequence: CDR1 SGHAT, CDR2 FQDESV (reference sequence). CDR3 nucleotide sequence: TGTGCCAGCAGCTTAGGCGGGGCTTGCTCCAATGAGCAGTTCTTC. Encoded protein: CASSLGGACSNEQFF.

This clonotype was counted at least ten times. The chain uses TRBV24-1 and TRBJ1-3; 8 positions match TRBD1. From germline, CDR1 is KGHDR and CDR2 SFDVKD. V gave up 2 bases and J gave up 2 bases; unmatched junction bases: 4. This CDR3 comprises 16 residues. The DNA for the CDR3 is TGTGCCACCAGTGATTCGGACAGGGAAACTGGAAACACCATATATTTT. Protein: CATSDSDRETGNTIYF.

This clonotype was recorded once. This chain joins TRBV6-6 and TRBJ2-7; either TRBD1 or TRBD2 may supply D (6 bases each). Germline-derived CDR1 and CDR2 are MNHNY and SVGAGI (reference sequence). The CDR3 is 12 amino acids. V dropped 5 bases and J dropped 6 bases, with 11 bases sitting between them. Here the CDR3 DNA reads TGTGCCAGCAGTCCCTGGGGGGCCGAGCAGTACTTC. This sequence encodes CASSPWGAEQYF.

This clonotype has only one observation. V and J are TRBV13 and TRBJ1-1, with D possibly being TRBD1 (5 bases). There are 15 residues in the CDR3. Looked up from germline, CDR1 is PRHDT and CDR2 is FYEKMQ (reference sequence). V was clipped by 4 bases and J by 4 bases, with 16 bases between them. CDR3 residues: CASSSEGLSVTEAFF. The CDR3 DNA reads TGTGCCAGCAGCTCGGAGGGGTTGTCGGTCACTGAAGCTTTCTTT.